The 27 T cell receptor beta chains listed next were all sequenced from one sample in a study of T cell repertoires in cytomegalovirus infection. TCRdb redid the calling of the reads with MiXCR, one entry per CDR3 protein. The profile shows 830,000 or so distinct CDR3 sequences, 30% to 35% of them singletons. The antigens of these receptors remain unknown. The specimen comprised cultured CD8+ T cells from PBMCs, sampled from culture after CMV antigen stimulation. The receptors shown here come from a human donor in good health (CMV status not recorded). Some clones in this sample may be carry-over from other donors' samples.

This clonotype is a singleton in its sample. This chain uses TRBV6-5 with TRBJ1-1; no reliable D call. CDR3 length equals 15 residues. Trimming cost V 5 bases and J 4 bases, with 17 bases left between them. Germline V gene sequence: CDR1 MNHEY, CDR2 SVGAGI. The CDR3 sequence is CASSSGTAMGTEAFF. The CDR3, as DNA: TGTGCCAGCAGTAGCGGTACAGCTATGGGCACTGAAGCTTTCTTT.

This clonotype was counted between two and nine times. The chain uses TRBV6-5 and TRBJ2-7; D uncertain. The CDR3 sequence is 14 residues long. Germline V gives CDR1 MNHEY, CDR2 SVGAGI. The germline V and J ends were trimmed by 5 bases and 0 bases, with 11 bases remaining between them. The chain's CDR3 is CASSPLPGSYEQYV. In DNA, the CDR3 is TGTGCCAGCAGTCCCTTACCGGGCTCCTACGAGCAGTACGTC.

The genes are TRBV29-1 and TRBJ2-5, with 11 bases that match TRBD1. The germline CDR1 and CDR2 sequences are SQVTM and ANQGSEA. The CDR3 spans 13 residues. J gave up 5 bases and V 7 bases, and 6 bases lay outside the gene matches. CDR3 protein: CSGLGQGVETQYF. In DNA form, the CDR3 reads TGCAGCGGCTTGGGACAGGGGGTGGAGACCCAGTACTTC.

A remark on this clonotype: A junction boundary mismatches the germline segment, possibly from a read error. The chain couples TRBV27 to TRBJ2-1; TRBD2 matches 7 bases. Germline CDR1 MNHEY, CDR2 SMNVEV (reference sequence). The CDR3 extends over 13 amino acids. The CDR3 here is CVSSWGAGGEQFF. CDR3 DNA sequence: TGTGTCAGCAGTTGGGGCGCCGGGGGGGAGCAGTTCTTC.

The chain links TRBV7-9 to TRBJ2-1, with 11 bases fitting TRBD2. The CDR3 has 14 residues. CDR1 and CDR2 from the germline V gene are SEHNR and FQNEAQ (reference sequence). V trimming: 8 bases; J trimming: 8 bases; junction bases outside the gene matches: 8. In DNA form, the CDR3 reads TGTGCCAGCGACGAGACTAGCGGGGCCCATGAGCAGTTCTTC. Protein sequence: CASDETSGAHEQFF.

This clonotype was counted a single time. Written as DNA, the CDR3 is TGTGCCAGCAGCTTAAGGTCGGGGGACTCCTACGAGCAGTACTTC. It yields the protein CASSLRSGDSYEQYF. The genes are TRBV7-2 and TRBJ2-7, with D perhaps TRBD2 (6 bases). CDR3 length equals 15 residues. The germline gives CDR1 SGHTA, CDR2 FQGNSA. V shed 2 bases and J shed 0 bases, with 11 bases lying between them. The variable domain in full, with the rest retrieved from reference TRBV7-2 and TRBJ2-7, is GAGVSQSPSNKVTEKGKDVELRCDPISGHTALYWYRQSLGQGLEFLIYFQGNSAPDKSGLPSDRFSAERTGGSVSTLTIQRTQQEDSAVYLCASSLRSGDSYEQYFGPGTRLTVT.

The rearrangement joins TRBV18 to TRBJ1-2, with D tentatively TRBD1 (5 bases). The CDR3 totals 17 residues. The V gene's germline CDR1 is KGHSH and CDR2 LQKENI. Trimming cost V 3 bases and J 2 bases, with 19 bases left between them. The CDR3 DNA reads TGTGCCAGCTCACCTTCGGCAGGGTACGCATTAAACTATGGCTACACCTTC. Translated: CASSPSAGYALNYGYTF.

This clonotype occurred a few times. The CDR3 sequence: CASSLAAGLVADTQYF. In DNA, the CDR3 is TGTGCCAGCAGCTTGGCCGCGGGTTTGGTAGCGGATACGCAGTATTTT. The rearrangement links TRBV5-4 to TRBJ2-3; D is perhaps TRBD2 (5 bases). This CDR3 comprises 16 residues. Germline-derived CDR1 and CDR2 are SGHNT and YYREEE (reference sequence). The V end was cut by 0 bases, the J end by 6 bases, with 17 bases between.

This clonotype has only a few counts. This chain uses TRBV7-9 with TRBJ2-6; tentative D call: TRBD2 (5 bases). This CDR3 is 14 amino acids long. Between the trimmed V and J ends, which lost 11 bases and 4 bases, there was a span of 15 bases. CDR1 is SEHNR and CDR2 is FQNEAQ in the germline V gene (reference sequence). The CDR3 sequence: CAASPRVGANVLTF. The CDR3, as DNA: TGTGCCGCCTCCCCGAGGGTCGGGGCCAACGTCCTGACTTTC.

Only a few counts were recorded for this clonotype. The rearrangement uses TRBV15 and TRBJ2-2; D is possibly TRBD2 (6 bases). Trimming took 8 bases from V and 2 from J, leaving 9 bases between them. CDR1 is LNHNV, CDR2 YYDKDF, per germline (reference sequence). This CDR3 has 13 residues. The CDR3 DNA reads TGTGCCACCGGGGACTTAAACACCGGGGAGCTGTTTTTT. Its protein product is CATGDLNTGELFF.

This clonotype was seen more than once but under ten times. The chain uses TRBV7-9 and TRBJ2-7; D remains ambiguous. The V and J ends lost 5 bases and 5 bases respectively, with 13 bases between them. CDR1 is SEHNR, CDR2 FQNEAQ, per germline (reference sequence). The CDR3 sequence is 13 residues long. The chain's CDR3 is CASSGRSGHEQYF. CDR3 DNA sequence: TGTGCCAGCAGCGGACGATCAGGCCACGAGCAGTACTTC.

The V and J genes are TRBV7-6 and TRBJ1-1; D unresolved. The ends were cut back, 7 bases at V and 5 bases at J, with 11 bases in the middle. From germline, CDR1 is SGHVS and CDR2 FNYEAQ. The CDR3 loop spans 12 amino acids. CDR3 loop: CASKSPGTEAFF. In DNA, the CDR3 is TGTGCCAGCAAGTCTCCCGGGACTGAAGCTTTCTTT.

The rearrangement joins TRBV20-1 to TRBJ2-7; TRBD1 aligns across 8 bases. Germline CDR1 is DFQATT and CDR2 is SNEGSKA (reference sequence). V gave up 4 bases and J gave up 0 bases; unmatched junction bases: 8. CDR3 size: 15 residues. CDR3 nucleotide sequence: TGCAGTGCTAACACCGCCACAGGGGGCTCCTACGAGCAGTACTTC. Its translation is CSANTATGGSYEQYF.

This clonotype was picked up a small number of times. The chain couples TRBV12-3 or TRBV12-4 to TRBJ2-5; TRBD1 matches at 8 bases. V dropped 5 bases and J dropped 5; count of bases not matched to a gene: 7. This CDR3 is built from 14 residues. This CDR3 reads CASSPRGQGETQYF. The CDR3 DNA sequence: TGTGCCAGCAGTCCCAGGGGGCAAGGGGAGACCCAGTACTTC.

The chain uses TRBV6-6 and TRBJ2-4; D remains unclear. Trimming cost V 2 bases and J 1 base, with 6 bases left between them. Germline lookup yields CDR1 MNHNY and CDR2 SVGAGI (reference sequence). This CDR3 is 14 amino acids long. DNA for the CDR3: TGTGCCAGCAGTTACGAGTCGGCCAAAAACATTCAGTACTTC. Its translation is CASSYESAKNIQYF.

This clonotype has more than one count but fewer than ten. CDR3 nucleotides: TGCAGTGCTAGGGGACAGGGGGGGGTCAATCAGCCCCAGCATTTT. It translates to CSARGQGGVNQPQHF. The V gene is TRBV20-1, the J gene TRBJ1-5, with TRBD1 matching over 11 bases. Germline CDR1 is DFQATT and CDR2 is SNEGSKA (reference sequence). Trimming at V came to 3 bases and at J to 3 bases, leaving 4 bases not matched to a gene. This CDR3 region has 15 residues.

The CDR3 DNA reads as TGCAGCTCTTGGGGGGGGGAGGGCAATGAGCAGTTCTTC. Amino acid sequence: CSSWGGEGNEQFF. This sequence joins TRBV29-1 and TRBJ2-1, with 7 bases lining up with TRBD2. This CDR3 has 13 amino acids. Germline V gene lookup returns CDR1 SQVTM and CDR2 ANQGSEA. J gave up 6 bases and V 8 bases, and 10 bases lay outside the gene matches.

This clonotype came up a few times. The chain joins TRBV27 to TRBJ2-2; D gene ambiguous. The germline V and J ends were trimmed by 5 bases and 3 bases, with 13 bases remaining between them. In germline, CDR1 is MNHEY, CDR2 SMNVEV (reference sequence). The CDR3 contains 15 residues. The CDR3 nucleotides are TGTGCCAGCAGTCCAGGATTTGGCGACACCGGGGAGCTGTTTTTT. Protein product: CASSPGFGDTGELFF.

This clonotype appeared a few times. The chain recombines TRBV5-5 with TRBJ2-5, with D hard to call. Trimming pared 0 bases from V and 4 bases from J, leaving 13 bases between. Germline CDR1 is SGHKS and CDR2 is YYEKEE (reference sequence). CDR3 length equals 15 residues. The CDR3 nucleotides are TGTGCCAGCAGCTTGGGTCGGTTAATAAGAGAGACCCAGTACTTC. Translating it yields CASSLGRLIRETQYF.

CDR3 coding DNA: TGCGCCAGCAGCCAAGATCTGGGGGGAGAGACCCAGTACTTC. As protein: CASSQDLGGETQYF. The V gene is TRBV4-3, the J gene TRBJ2-5, with D maybe TRBD2 (6 bases). Trimming took off 0 bases at V and 4 bases at J, with 9 bases between the two ends. The CDR3 contains 14 residues. Germline V lookup: CDR1 LGHNA, CDR2 YSLEER.

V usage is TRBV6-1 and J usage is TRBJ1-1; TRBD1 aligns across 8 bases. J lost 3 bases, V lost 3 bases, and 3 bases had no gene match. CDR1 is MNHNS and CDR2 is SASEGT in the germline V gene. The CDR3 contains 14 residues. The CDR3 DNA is TGTGCCAGCAGTGACTCGGACAGGGACACTGAAGCTTTCTTT. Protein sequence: CASSDSDRDTEAFF.

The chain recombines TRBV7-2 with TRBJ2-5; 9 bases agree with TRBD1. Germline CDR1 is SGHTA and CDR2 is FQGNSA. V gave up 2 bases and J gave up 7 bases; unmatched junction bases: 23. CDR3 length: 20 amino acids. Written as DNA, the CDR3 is TGTGCCAGCAGCTTAATTCGTACGGGACAGGGATCACCGATCCTAGGGACCCAGTACTTC. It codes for CASSLIRTGQGSPILGTQYF. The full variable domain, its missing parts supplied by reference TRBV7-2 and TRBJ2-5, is GAGVSQSPSNKVTEKGKDVELRCDPISGHTALYWYRQSLGQGLEFLIYFQGNSAPDKSGLPSDRFSAERTGGSVSTLTIQRTQQEDSAVYLCASSLIRTGQGSPILGTQYFGPGTRLLVL.

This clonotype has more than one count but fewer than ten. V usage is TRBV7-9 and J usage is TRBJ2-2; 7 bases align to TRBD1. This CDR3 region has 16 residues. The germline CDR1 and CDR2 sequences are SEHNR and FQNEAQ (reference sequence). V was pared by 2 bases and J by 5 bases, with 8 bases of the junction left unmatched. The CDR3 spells CASSLLPGQFTGELFF. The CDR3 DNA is TGTGCCAGCAGCTTACTCCCGGGACAGTTTACCGGGGAGCTGTTTTTT.

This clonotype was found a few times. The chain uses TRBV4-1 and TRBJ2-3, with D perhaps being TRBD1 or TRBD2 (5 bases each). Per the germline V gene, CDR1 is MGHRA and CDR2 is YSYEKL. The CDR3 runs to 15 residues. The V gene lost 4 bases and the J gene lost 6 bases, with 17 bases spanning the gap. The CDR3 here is CASSPSRDLGDTQYF. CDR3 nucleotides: TGCGCCAGCAGCCCGTCCCGGGACCTGGGGGATACGCAGTATTTT.

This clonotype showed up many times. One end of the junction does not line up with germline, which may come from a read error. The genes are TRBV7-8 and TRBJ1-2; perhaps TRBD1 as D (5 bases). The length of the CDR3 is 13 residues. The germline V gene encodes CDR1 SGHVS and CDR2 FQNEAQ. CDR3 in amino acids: CASSGTVNSGYTF. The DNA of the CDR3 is TGTGCCAGCTCCGGGACGGTTAACTCTGGCTACACCTTC.

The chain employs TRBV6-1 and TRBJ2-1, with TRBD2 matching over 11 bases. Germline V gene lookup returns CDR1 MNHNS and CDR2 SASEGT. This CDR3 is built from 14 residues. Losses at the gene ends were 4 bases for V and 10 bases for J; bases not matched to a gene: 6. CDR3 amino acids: CASSVAGGQGEQFF. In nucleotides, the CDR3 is TGTGCCAGCAGTGTAGCGGGGGGGCAGGGGGAGCAGTTCTTC.

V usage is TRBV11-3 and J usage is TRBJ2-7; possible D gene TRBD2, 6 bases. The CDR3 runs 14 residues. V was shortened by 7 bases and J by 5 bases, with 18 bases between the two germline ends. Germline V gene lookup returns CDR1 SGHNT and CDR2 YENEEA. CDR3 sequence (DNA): TGTGCCAGCACCCAAACCGGGACTCCCCACGAGCAGTACGTC. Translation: CASTQTGTPHEQYV.